The 27 T cell receptor beta chains presented below share a single source sample, sequenced in a study of blood T cell repertoires in COVID-19. Profiling relied on immunoSEQ multiplex PCR, and the TCRdb table lists in-frame clones only, not all of them. The sample lists more than 120,000 clones; roughly 90% were seen once. The material sequenced was peripheral blood. Receptors were obtained from a woman in her fifties or sixties with acute or convalescent COVID-19.

The gene calls are TRBV2 and TRBJ2-5, with D possibly matching TRBD1 (5 bases). The CDR3 covers 15 residues. Germline V lookup: CDR1 SNHLY, CDR2 FYNNEI. V was trimmed by 4 bases and J by 1 base, leaving 13 bases between them. The CDR3 bases are TGTGCCAGCAGTGTTTTAGGGGAAATCCAAGAGACCCAGTACTTC. Protein product: CASSVLGEIQETQYF.

The chain joins TRBV29-1 to TRBJ1-2; 12 bases agree with TRBD1. Germline CDR1 is SQVTM and CDR2 is ANQGSEA. The CDR3 is made up of 13 amino acids. V lost 7 bases, J lost 4 bases, and 4 bases stayed unmatched. The CDR3 reads CSAGTGGVYGYTF. CDR3 coding DNA: TGCAGCGCTGGGACAGGGGGCGTCTATGGCTACACCTTC.

This sequence joins TRBV6-1 and TRBJ2-3, with 9 bases lining up with TRBD2. V lost 2 bases to trimming and J lost 7 bases; unmatched junction nucleotides: 10. CDR1 and CDR2 (germline): MNHNS, SASEGT. CDR3 length: 16 amino acids. The CDR3: CASSENGGGAGNTQYF. In DNA, the CDR3 is TGTGCCAGCAGTGAAAATGGCGGGGGGGCCGGGAATACGCAGTATTTT.

The chain carries TRBV7-3 and TRBJ1-1; no firm D call. CDR1 SGHTA and CDR2 FQGTGA come from the germline V gene. The V end lost 4 bases, the J end lost 1 base, and 7 bases lay between the germline ends. This CDR3 region has 13 residues. The CDR3 region is CASSSRWNTEAFF. CDR3 sequence (DNA): TGTGCCAGCAGCTCCCGGTGGAACACTGAAGCTTTCTTT.

A few counts support this clone. This sequence joins TRBV18 and TRBJ1-1; TRBD1 agrees at 7 bases. The V gene end was trimmed by 4 bases and the J gene end by 6 bases; junction bases not matched to a gene: 11. This CDR3 comprises 15 residues. Germline V gene data show CDR1 as KGHSH and CDR2 as LQKENI. CDR3 nucleotides: TGTGCCAGCTCACTCACAGGGGTTACTCAGCCTGAAGCTTTCTTT. Translation gives CASSLTGVTQPEAFF.

The chain employs TRBV19 and TRBJ2-3, with 7 bases aligning to TRBD2. The CDR3 is 16 amino acids. The J segment lost 5 bases and the V segment lost 1 base, leaving 9 bases of the junction unmatched. Germline CDR1 is LNHDA and CDR2 is SQIVND (reference sequence). CDR3 DNA: TGTGCCAGTAGTATAGCGGGGGGATCCTTTTTAGATACGCAGTATTTT. Translated, it gives CASSIAGGSFLDTQYF.

This chain uses TRBV5-1 with TRBJ2-3; 16 nucleotides align to TRBD2. This CDR3 contains 16 residues. CDR1 and CDR2 (germline): SGHRS, YFSETQ. The trim removed 4 bases at V and 5 bases at J, leaving 4 bases unmatched. CDR3 DNA: TGCGCCAGCAGCAAAGGGACTAGCGGGAGGGTAGATACGCAGTATTTT. Encoded protein: CASSKGTSGRVDTQYF.

The sample holds a few counts of this clone. J is TRBJ1-4 and V is TRBV5-1; 7 positions match TRBD1. The germline V gene encodes CDR1 SGHRS and CDR2 YFSETQ. Trimming cost V 4 bases and J 8 bases; bases outside gene matches: 8. The CDR3 spans 14 residues. DNA of the CDR3: TGCGCCAGCAGCAGCCGACAGGGTGGAGAAAAACTGTTTTTT. Protein: CASSSRQGGEKLFF.

The chain uses TRBV21-1 and TRBJ1-2; the table's D call TRBD1 went unverified against the DNA. TRBV21-1 counts as a pseudogene. The CDR3 spans 18 residues. Written as DNA, the CDR3 is TGTGCCAGCAGCACATCGCAGGGACAGGGTAGGGGGGACTATGGCTACACCTTC. Translating gives CASSTSQGQGRGDYGYTF.

This chain uses TRBV11-2 with TRBJ2-5, with 8 bases matching TRBD2. The V and J ends lost 5 bases and 1 base, in that order; junction bases with no gene match: 12. From germline, CDR1 is SGHAT and CDR2 FQNNGV. CDR3 length: 17 amino acids. CDR3 DNA sequence: TGTGCCAGCAGCCTGATTGCGCAGCGGGGGCTCCAAGAGACCCAGTACTTC. Translation gives CASSLIAQRGLQETQYF. Full variable domain (missing parts from reference TRBV11-2 and TRBJ2-5): EAGVAQSPRYKIIEKRQSVAFWCNPISGHATLYWYQQILGQGPKLLIQFQNNGVVDDSQLPKDRFSAERLKGVDSTLKIQPAKLEDSAVYLCASSLIAQRGLQETQYFGPGTRLLVL.

The chain couples TRBV7-9 to TRBJ2-7; TRBD1 aligns across 7 bases. The V gene's germline CDR1 is SEHNR and CDR2 FQNEAQ (reference sequence). The ends lost 8 bases at V and 1 base at J; junction bases unmatched: 8. The CDR3 sequence is 14 residues long. The CDR3, as DNA: TGTGCCAGCGTCGAGGACAGGATTTCCTACGAGCAGTACTTC. Its translation: CASVEDRISYEQYF.

CDR3 nucleotides: TGTGCCAGCAGCCAATTTGACACCTCGAACACTGAAGCTTTCTTT. As protein: CASSQFDTSNTEAFF. The V and J genes are TRBV3-1 (or the pseudogene TRBV3-2) and TRBJ1-1, with D unclear. Germline V gene data show CDR1 as LGHDT and CDR2 as YNNKEL (reference sequence). The V and J ends lost 2 bases and 1 base respectively, with 11 bases between them. The CDR3 consists of 15 residues.

The J gene is TRBJ1-4, the V gene TRBV5-1; D gene ambiguous. Germline CDR1 is SGHRS and CDR2 is YFSETQ. The CDR3 loop spans 14 amino acids. Trimming took off 0 bases at V and 5 bases at J, with 8 bases between the two ends. The CDR3 protein is CASSLEAANEKLFF. The CDR3 bases are TGCGCCAGCAGCTTGGAAGCTGCCAATGAAAAACTGTTTTTT.

The rearrangement uses TRBV7-3 and TRBJ2-1; possibly TRBD1 for D (5 bases). Trimming cost V 1 base and J 3 bases, with 10 bases left between them. The CDR3 sequence is 15 residues long. CDR1 SGHTA and CDR2 FQGTGA come from the germline V gene. CDR3 nucleotides: TGTGCCAGCAGCTTAAGTGGTCAGGGCTACAATGAGCAGTTCTTC. It is translated as CASSLSGQGYNEQFF.

The rearrangement uses TRBV18 and TRBJ2-3, with a tentative D call TRBD1 (6 bases). V was cut by 0 bases and J by 1 base, with 8 bases left in between. Germline V gene sequence: CDR1 KGHSH, CDR2 LQKENI. The CDR3 runs to 15 residues. Here the CDR3 DNA reads TGTGCCAGCTCACCACCGCCAGGGGGCACAGATACGCAGTATTTT. Its translation is CASSPPPGGTDTQYF.

The V and J genes are TRBV24-1 and TRBJ2-1; 12 nucleotides agree with TRBD1. With V trimmed by 7 bases and J by 10 bases, 4 bases remained unmatched. Germline CDR1 is KGHDR and CDR2 is SFDVKD. The CDR3 runs 13 residues. The CDR3 protein is CATSRDRGREQFF. The CDR3 DNA sequence: TGTGCCACCAGCCGGGACAGGGGGCGAGAGCAGTTCTTC.

This chain joins TRBV7-9 and TRBJ1-1; TRBD1 aligns across 7 bases. The germline V gene has CDR1 SEHNR and CDR2 FQNEAQ (reference sequence). After removal of 1 base from V and 0 bases from J, the junction contained 2 bases not matched to a gene. The CDR3 spans 15 residues. The CDR3 sequence: CASSLGTGLNTEAFF. The CDR3 nucleotides read TGTGCCAGCAGCTTAGGGACAGGATTGAACACTGAAGCTTTCTTT.

This rearrangement joins TRBV6-4 to TRBJ1-6, with 7 nucleotides matching TRBD1. CDR1 is MRHNA and CDR2 is SNTAGT in the germline V gene. J was trimmed by 10 bases and V by 4 bases; bases with no gene match: 7. The CDR3 totals 14 residues. The CDR3: CASSVGTAGSPLHF. DNA for the CDR3: TGTGCCAGCAGTGTTGGGACAGCAGGATCACCCCTCCACTTT.

Remarks on this clone: The sample holds other DNA sequences that translate to the same CDR3. The rearrangement joins TRBV24-1 to TRBJ2-7, with 8 bases fitting TRBD1. The CDR3 consists of 15 residues. Trimming removed 4 bases from V and 2 bases from J; junction bases left unmatched: 6. CDR1 and CDR2 from the germline V gene are KGHDR and SFDVKD. Written as DNA, the CDR3 is TGTGCCACCAGTGACCCCGGACAGGGAGCCTACGAGCAGTACTTC. Translation: CATSDPGQGAYEQYF.

In nucleotides, the CDR3 is TGTGCCAGCAACCCGGGACTATCACCCTCCACGCAGTATTTT. This gives the protein CASNPGLSPSTQYF. The rearrangement joins TRBV6-5 to TRBJ2-3, with TRBD2 matching 7 bases. CDR3 length: 14 residues. Per the germline V gene, CDR1 is MNHEY and CDR2 is SVGAGI. V gave up 7 bases and J gave up 9 bases; unmatched junction bases: 13.

The rearrangement joins TRBV5-1 to TRBJ1-4; 7 nucleotides line up with TRBD1. V lost 0 bases to trimming and J lost 5 bases; unmatched junction nucleotides: 7. The germline V gene encodes CDR1 SGHRS and CDR2 YFSETQ. The CDR3 totals 16 residues. This chain's CDR3 is CASSLGIGGANEKLFF. CDR3 nucleotide sequence: TGCGCCAGCAGCTTGGGGATAGGGGGCGCCAATGAAAAACTGTTTTTT. The entire variable domain, with the rest obtained from reference TRBV5-1 and TRBJ1-4, is as follows: KAGVTQTPRYLIKTRGQQVTLSCSPISGHRSVSWYQQTPGQGLQFLFEYFSETQRNKGNFPGRFSGRQFSNSRSEMNVSTLELGDSALYLCASSLGIGGANEKLFFGSGTQLSVL.

J is TRBJ2-5 and V is TRBV18, with a possible D match to TRBD2 (6 bases). The CDR3 consists of 14 residues. Germline CDR1 KGHSH, CDR2 LQKENI. Deletions cut 6 bases from V and 2 bases from J, with 13 bases between. CDR3 sequence (DNA): TGTGCCAGCTCTGCTCTGGAGGGACAAGAGACCCAGTACTTC. It encodes CASSALEGQETQYF.

The chain recombines TRBV3-1 (or the pseudogene TRBV3-2) with TRBJ2-4; TRBD1 might be the D (6 bases). With 4 bases removed from V and 0 bases from J, the gap between germline ends came to 13 bases. Looked up from germline, CDR1 is LGHDT and CDR2 is YNNKEL (reference sequence). The CDR3 sequence is 16 residues long. This chain's CDR3 is CASSPTGHQAKNIQYF. The CDR3 region has the DNA TGTGCCAGCAGCCCAACGGGACACCAAGCCAAAAACATTCAGTACTTC.

The chain's CDR3 is CASISGSEQYF. CDR3 DNA: TGCGCCAGCATTTCAGGGTCCGAGCAGTACTTC. The chain recombines TRBV5-1 with TRBJ2-7, with a weak D call TRBD1 (5 bases). This CDR3 comprises 11 residues. Germline lookup yields CDR1 SGHRS and CDR2 YFSETQ. Trimming pared 6 bases from V and 6 bases from J, leaving 10 bases between.

This clone has just one count. The genes are TRBV29-1 and TRBJ2-5; D is possibly TRBD1 (6 bases). CDR3 length equals 14 residues. CDR1 SQVTM and CDR2 ANQGSEA come from the germline V gene. Trimming left V 3 bases short and J 1 base short, with 12 bases between. The CDR3 coding sequence is TGCAGCGTTGAGGACAGAGACCCCCAAGAGACCCAGTACTTC. This sequence encodes CSVEDRDPQETQYF.

This chain uses TRBV12-3 or TRBV12-4 with TRBJ2-5, with D tentatively TRBD2 (6 bases). Trimming removed 6 bases from V and 5 bases from J, with 10 bases in between. The CDR3 extends over 12 amino acids. The CDR3, as DNA: TGTGCCAGCAGCGGACTACAGGAGACCCAGTACTTC. Translated, it gives CASSGLQETQYF.

The chain links TRBV7-3 to TRBJ2-1, with 10 bases that match TRBD2. Trimming cost V 5 bases and J 2 bases; bases outside gene matches: 3. This CDR3 contains 15 residues. Germline values: CDR1 SGHTA, CDR2 FQGTGA. The CDR3 sequence is CASSPLAGAYNEQFF. The CDR3 DNA follows: TGTGCCAGCAGCCCCCTAGCGGGAGCCTACAATGAGCAGTTCTTC.